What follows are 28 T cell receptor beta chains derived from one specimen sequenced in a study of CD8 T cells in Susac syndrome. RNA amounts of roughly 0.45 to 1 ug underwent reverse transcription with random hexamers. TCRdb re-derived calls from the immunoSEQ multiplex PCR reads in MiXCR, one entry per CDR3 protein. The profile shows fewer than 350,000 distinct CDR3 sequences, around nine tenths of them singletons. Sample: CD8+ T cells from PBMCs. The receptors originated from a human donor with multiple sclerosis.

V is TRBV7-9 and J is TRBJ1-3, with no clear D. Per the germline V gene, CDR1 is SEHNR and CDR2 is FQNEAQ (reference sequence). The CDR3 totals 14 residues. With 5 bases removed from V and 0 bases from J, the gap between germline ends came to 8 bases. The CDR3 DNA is TGTGCCAGCAGCCACGACTACTCTGGAAACACCATATATTTT. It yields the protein CASSHDYSGNTIYF.

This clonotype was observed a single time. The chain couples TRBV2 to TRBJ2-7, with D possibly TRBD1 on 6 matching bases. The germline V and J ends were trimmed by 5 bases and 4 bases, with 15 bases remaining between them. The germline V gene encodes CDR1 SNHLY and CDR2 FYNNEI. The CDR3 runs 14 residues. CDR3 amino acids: CASSFSLGAYEQYF. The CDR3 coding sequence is TGTGCCAGCAGTTTCAGTTTGGGGGCATACGAGCAGTACTTC.

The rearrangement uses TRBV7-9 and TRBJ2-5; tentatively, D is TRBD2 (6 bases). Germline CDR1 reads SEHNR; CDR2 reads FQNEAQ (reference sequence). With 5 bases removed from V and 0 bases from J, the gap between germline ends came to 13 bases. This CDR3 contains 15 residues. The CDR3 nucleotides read TGTGCCAGCAGCAATCTTCTAGCGAACCAAGAGACCCAGTACTTC. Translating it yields CASSNLLANQETQYF.

For the CDR3, the DNA is TGTGCCAGCAGCTTAGCGCTACGATTGGGGGGCTACGAGCAGTACTTC. This sequence encodes CASSLALRLGGYEQYF. This chain uses TRBV7-2 with TRBJ2-7, with D maybe TRBD2 (6 bases). Germline V gene data show CDR1 as SGHTA and CDR2 as FQGNSA. V was clipped by 0 bases and J by 3 bases, with 15 bases between them. The CDR3 is made up of 16 amino acids. The whole variable domain, remainder taken from reference TRBV7-2 and TRBJ2-7, is GAGVSQSPSNKVTEKGKDVELRCDPISGHTALYWYRQSLGQGLEFLIYFQGNSAPDKSGLPSDRFSAERTGGSVSTLTIQRTQQEDSAVYLCASSLALRLGGYEQYFGPGTRLTVT.

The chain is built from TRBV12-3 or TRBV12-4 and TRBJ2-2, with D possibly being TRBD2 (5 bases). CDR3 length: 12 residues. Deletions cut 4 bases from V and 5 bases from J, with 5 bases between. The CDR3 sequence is CASSSGTGELFF. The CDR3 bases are TGTGCCAGCAGTTCGGGGACCGGGGAGCTGTTTTTT.

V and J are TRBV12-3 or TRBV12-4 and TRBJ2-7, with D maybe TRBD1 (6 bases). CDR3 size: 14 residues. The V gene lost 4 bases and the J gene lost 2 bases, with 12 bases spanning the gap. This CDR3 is CASSSHRETYEQYF. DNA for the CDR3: TGTGCCAGCAGTTCCCACAGGGAGACCTACGAGCAGTACTTC.

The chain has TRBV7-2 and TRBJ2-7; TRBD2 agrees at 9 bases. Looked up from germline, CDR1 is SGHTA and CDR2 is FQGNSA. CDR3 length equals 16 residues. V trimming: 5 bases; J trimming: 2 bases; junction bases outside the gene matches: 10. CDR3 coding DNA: TGTGCCAGCAGCCCCACTGGCGGGGGGGTGACCTACGAGCAGTACTTC. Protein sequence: CASSPTGGGVTYEQYF.

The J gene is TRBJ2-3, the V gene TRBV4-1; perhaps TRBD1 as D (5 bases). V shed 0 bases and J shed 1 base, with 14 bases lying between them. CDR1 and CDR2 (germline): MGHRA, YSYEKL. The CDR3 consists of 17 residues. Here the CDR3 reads CASSQDWGRVGTDTQYF. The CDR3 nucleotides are TGCGCCAGCAGCCAAGATTGGGGCAGGGTCGGCACAGATACGCAGTATTTT.

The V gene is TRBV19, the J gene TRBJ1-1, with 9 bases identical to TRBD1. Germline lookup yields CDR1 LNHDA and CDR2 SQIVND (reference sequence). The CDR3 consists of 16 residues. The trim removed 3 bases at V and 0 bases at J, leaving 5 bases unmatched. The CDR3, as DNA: TGTGCCAGTAGTATCGGGACAGGGATAGTGAACACTGAAGCTTTCTTT. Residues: CASSIGTGIVNTEAFF.

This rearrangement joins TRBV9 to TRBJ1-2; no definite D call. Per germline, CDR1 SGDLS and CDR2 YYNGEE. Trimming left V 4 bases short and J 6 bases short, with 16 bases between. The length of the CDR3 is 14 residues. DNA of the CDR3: TGTGCCAGCAGCTCCGATCCTAGGTTGGATGGCTACACCTTC. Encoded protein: CASSSDPRLDGYTF.

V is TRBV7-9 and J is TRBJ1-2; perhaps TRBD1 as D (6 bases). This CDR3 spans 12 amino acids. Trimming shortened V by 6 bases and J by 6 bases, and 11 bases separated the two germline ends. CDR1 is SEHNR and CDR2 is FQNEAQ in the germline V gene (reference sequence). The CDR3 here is CASRTGMDGYTF. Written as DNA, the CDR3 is TGTGCCAGCAGAACAGGGATGGATGGCTACACCTTC. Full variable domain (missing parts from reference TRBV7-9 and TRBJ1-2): DTGVSQNPRHKITKRGQNVTFRCDPISEHNRLYWYRQTLGQGPEFLTYFQNEAQLEKSRLLSDRFSAERPKGSFSTLEIQRTEQGDSAMYLCASRTGMDGYTFGSGTRLTVV.

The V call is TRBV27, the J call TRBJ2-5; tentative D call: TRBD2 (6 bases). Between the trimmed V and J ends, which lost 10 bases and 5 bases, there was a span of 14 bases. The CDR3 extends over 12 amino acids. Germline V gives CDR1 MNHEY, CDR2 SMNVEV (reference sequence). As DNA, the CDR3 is TGTGCCACCGGTCCGGGGGAGGAGACCCAGTACTTC. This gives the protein CATGPGEETQYF.

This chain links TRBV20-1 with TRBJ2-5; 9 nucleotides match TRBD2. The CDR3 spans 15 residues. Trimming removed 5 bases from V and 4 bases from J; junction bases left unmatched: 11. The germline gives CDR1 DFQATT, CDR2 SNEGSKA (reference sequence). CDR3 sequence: CSAWGAGGPAETQYF. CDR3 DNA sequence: TGCAGTGCTTGGGGGGCGGGAGGGCCCGCAGAGACCCAGTACTTC.

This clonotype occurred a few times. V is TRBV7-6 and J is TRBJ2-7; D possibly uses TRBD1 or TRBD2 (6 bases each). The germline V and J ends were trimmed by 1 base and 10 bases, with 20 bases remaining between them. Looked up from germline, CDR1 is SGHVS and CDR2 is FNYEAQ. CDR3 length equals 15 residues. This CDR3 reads CASSLGSGAPEDQYF. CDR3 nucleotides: TGTGCCAGCAGCTTAGGTTCGGGGGCCCCTGAGGACCAGTACTTC.

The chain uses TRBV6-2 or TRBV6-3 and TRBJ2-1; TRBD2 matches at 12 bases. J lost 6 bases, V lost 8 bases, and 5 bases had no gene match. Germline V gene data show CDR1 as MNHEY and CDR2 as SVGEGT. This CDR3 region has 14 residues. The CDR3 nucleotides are TGTGCCAGCCGATCTAGCGGGAGGGCCAATGAGCAGTTCTTC. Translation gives CASRSSGRANEQFF.

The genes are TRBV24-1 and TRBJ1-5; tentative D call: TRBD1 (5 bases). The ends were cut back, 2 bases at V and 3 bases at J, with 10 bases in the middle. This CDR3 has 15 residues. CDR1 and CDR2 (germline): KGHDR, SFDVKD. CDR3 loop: CATSDSGALNQPQHF. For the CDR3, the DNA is TGTGCCACCAGTGATTCCGGGGCCCTCAATCAGCCCCAGCATTTT.

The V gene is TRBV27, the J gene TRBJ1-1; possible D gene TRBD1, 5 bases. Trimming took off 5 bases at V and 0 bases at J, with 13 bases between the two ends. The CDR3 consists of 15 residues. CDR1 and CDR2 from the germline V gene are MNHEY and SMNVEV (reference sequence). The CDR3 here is CASSPYDSLNTEAFF. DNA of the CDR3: TGTGCCAGCAGTCCCTACGACAGTTTGAACACTGAAGCTTTCTTT.

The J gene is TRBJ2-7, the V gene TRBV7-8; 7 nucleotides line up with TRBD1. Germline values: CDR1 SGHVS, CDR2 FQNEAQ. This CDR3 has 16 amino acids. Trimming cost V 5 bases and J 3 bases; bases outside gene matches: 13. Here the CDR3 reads CASSTHRTGVFYEQYF. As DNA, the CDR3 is TGTGCCAGCAGCACCCACAGGACAGGCGTATTCTACGAGCAGTACTTC. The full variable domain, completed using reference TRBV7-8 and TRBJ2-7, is GAGVSQSPRYKVAKRGQDVALRCDPISGHVSLFWYQQALGQGPEFLTYFQNEAQLDKSGLPSDRFFAERPEGSVSTLKIQRTQQEDSAVYLCASSTHRTGVFYEQYFGPGTRLTVT.

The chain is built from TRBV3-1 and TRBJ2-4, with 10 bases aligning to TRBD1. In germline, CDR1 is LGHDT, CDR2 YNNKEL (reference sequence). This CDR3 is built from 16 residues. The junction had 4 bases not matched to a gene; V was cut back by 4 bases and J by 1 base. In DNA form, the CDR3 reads TGTGCCAGCAGCCCCCGGACAGGGGGGGCCAAAAACATTCAGTACTTC. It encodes CASSPRTGGAKNIQYF.

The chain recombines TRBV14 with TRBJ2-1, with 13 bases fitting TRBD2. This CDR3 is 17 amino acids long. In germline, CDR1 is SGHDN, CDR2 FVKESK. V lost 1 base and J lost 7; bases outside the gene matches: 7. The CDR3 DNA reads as TGTGCCAGCAGCCAAGTTCCACTAGCGGGGGGGTTAAATGAGCAGTTCTTC. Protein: CASSQVPLAGGLNEQFF.

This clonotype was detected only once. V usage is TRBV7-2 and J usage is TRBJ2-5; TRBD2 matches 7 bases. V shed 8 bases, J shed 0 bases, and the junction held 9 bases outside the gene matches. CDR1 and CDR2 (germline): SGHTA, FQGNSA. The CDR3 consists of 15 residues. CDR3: CASSNAGEYQETQYF. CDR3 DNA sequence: TGTGCCAGCTCCAACGCGGGAGAGTACCAAGAGACCCAGTACTTC.

The CDR3 DNA follows: TGTGCCAGCAGCCACGGTAGAGGGGAGACCCAGTACTTC. This encodes CASSHGRGETQYF. The chain carries TRBV14 and TRBJ2-5; tentatively, D is TRBD2 (5 bases). Trimming shortened V by 3 bases and J by 5 bases, and 10 bases separated the two germline ends. Germline V gives CDR1 SGHDN, CDR2 FVKESK. CDR3 size: 13 residues.

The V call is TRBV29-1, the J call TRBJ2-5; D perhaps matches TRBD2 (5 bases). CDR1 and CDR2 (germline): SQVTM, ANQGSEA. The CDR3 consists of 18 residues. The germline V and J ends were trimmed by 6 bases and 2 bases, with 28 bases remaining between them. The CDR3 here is CSVENPVDLASPQETQYF. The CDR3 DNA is TGCAGCGTAGAAAACCCCGTGGATTTGGCTAGCCCTCAAGAGACCCAGTACTTC.

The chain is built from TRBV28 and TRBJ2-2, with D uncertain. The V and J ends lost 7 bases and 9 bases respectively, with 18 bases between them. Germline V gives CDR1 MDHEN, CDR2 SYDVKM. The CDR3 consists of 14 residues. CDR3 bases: TGTGCCAGCACGTATTTACAGACGGGCCGGGAGCTGTTTTTT. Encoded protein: CASTYLQTGRELFF.

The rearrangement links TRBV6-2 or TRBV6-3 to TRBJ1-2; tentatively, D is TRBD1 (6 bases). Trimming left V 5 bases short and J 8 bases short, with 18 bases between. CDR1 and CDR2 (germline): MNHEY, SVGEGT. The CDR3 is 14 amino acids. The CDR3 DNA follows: TGTGCCAGCAGTCGAGATAGCCAGGGGCCCGGCTACACCTTC. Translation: CASSRDSQGPGYTF.

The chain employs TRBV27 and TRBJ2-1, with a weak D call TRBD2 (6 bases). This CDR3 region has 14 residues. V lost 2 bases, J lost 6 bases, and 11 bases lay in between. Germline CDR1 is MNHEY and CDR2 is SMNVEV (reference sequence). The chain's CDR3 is CASSLPGLSNEQFF. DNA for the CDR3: TGTGCCAGCAGTTTACCGGGACTCTCCAATGAGCAGTTCTTC.

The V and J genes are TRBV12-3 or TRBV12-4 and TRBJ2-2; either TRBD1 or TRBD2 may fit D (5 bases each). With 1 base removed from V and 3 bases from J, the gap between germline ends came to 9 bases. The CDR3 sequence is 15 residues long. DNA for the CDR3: TGTGCCAGCAGTTTAGATGGGACGTACACCGGGGAGCTGTTTTTT. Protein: CASSLDGTYTGELFF.

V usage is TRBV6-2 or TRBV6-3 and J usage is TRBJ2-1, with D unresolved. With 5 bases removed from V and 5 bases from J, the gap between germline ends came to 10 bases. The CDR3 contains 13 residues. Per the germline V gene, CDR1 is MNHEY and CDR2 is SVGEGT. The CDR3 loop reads CASSRLEDNEQFF. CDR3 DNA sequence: TGTGCCAGCAGTCGACTCGAAGACAATGAGCAGTTCTTC.